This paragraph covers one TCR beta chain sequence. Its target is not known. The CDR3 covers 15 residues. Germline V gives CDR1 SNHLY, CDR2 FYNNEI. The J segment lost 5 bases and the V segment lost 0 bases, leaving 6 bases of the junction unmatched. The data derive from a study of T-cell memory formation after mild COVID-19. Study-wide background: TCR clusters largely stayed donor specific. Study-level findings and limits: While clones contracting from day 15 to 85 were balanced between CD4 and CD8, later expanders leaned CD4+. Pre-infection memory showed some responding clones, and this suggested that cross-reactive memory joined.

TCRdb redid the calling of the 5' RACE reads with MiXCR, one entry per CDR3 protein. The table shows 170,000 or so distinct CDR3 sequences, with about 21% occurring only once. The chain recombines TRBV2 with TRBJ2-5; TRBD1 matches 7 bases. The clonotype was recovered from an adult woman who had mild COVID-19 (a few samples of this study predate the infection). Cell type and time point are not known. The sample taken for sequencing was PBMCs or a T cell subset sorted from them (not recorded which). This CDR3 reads CASSEAGQDGETQYF. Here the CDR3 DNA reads TGTGCCAGCAGTGAAGCCGGACAGGATGGGGAGACCCAGTACTTC.